The rows below give T cell receptor beta chains drawn from one sample of a study of response to subunit inactivated influenza vaccine. MiXCR, run by TCRdb on the RT-PCR reads, gives a single entry per CDR3 protein. The profile shows 300,000 to 350,000 distinct CDR3 sequences, about 20% of them singletons. This specimen was PBMCs from blood, taken approximately 20 months after vaccination. These receptor sequences come from a man between 50 and 75 years old who received an inactivated influenza vaccine. The CDR3 runs from the conserved cysteine through the conserved F or W. The order of the fields is clone size, D gene, V gene, J gene, CDR3 protein, CDR3 DNA. D genes are given only for firm matches. The listing skips clone size in some rows; elsewhere it reads once, few, many or a size class.

clone_size: few
d_call: TRBD1
v_call: TRBV4-1
j_call: TRBJ1-1
cdr3_aa: CASSPIGRTGSKAFF
cdr3_nt: TGCGCCAGCAGCCCCATCGGGCGGACAGGGAGTAAAGCTTTCTTT

clone_size: .
d_call: .
v_call: TRBV12-3/TRBV12-4
j_call: TRBJ1-1
cdr3_aa: CASSAGTPTESFF
cdr3_nt: TGTGCCAGCAGTGCCGGGACACCAACTGAATCTTTCTTT

clone_size: .
d_call: .
v_call: TRBV6-1
j_call: TRBJ2-2
cdr3_aa: CASESDVGELFF
cdr3_nt: TGTGCCAGCGAGAGTGACGTCGGGGAGCTGTTTTTT

clone_size: .
d_call: .
v_call: TRBV5-1
j_call: TRBJ1-5
cdr3_aa: CASSLHLRTDSNQPQHF
cdr3_nt: TGCGCCAGCAGCCTACATCTGAGGACAGATAGCAATCAGCCCCAGCATTTT

clone_size: .
d_call: TRBD2
v_call: TRBV5-4
j_call: TRBJ2-2
cdr3_aa: CASSSLSGSKTGELFF
cdr3_nt: TGTGCCAGCAGCTCGTTGAGCGGGAGTAAGACCGGGGAGCTGTTTTTT

clone_size: .
d_call: .
v_call: TRBV4-1
j_call: TRBJ1-6
cdr3_aa: CASSQDPWAGDPSSYNSPLHF
cdr3_nt: TGCGCCAGCAGCCAAGATCCCTGGGCAGGGGACCCCAGCTCCTATAATTCACCCCTCCACTTT

clone_size: .
d_call: .
v_call: TRBV12-3/TRBV12-4
j_call: TRBJ2-5
cdr3_aa: CASSPRQQETQYF
cdr3_nt: TGTGCCAGCAGCCCCAGACAGCAAGAGACCCAGTACTTC

clone_size: once
d_call: .
v_call: TRBV5-4
j_call: TRBJ2-3
cdr3_aa: CASSLARHTDTQYF
cdr3_nt: TGTGCCAGCAGCTTGGCTCGGCACACAGATACGCAGTATTTT

clone_size: few
d_call: TRBD2
v_call: TRBV12-3/TRBV12-4
j_call: TRBJ2-2
cdr3_aa: CASSPDSLAANTGELFF
cdr3_nt: TGTGCCAGCAGTCCTGATAGCCTAGCGGCGAACACCGGGGAGCTGTTTTTT

clone_size: .
d_call: TRBD1
v_call: TRBV4-3
j_call: TRBJ2-5
cdr3_aa: CASSQGRDREKTQYF
cdr3_nt: TGCGCCAGCAGCCAAGGTCGCGACAGGGAAAAGACCCAGTACTTC

clone_size: many
d_call: .
v_call: TRBV7-8
j_call: TRBJ1-1
cdr3_aa: CASSLASRTLNTEAFF
cdr3_nt: TGTGCCAGCAGCTTAGCTTCCAGGACTTTGAACACTGAAGCTTTCTTT

clone_size: few
d_call: .
v_call: TRBV7-3
j_call: TRBJ2-2
cdr3_aa: CASSPSWVGNTGELFF
cdr3_nt: TGTGCCAGCAGCCCCTCGTGGGTGGGGAACACCGGGGAGCTGTTTTTT

clone_size: .
d_call: .
v_call: TRBV5-1
j_call: TRBJ2-7
cdr3_aa: CASSLAGRDYEQYF
cdr3_nt: TGCGCCAGCAGCTTGGCCGGCAGGGACTACGAGCAGTACTTC

clone_size: .
d_call: .
v_call: TRBV10-3
j_call: TRBJ2-3
cdr3_aa: CAISESKFGGRADTQYF
cdr3_nt: TGTGCCATCAGTGAGTCGAAGTTTGGGGGCAGGGCAGATACGCAGTATTTT

clone_size: .
d_call: .
v_call: TRBV3-1
j_call: TRBJ2-3
cdr3_aa: CASSLGTARDTQYF
cdr3_nt: TGTGCCAGCAGCCTGGGGACTGCGAGAGATACGCAGTATTTT

clone_size: few
d_call: TRBD1
v_call: TRBV28
j_call: TRBJ1-5
cdr3_aa: CASSPPDRDQPQHF
cdr3_nt: TGTGCCAGCAGTCCCCCGGACAGGGATCAGCCCCAGCATTTT

clone_size: many
d_call: TRBD1
v_call: TRBV28
j_call: TRBJ1-1
cdr3_aa: CASSPPSTGPTEAFF
cdr3_nt: TGTGCCAGCAGTCCTCCTTCGACAGGGCCCACTGAAGCTTTCTTT

clone_size: .
d_call: .
v_call: TRBV24-1
j_call: TRBJ1-1
cdr3_aa: CATSEATENTEAFF
cdr3_nt: TGTGCCACCAGTGAAGCAACAGAAAACACTGAAGCTTTCTTT

clone_size: .
d_call: .
v_call: TRBV7-8
j_call: TRBJ1-5
cdr3_aa: CASSLVRYSNQPQHF
cdr3_nt: TGTGCCAGCAGCTTAGTACGGTATAGCAATCAGCCCCAGCATTTT

clone_size: many
d_call: .
v_call: TRBV5-1
j_call: TRBJ1-5
cdr3_aa: CASSLTGGQNQPQHF
cdr3_nt: TGCGCCAGCAGCTTAACCGGGGGCCAAAATCAGCCCCAGCATTTT

clone_size: .
d_call: .
v_call: TRBV5-1
j_call: TRBJ1-1
cdr3_aa: CASSVDSPNTEAFF
cdr3_nt: TGCGCCAGCAGCGTTGACTCCCCGAACACTGAAGCTTTCTTT

clone_size: .
d_call: TRBD2
v_call: TRBV2
j_call: TRBJ2-1
cdr3_aa: CASTRTSYNEQFF
cdr3_nt: TGTGCCAGCACCAGGACTAGCTACAATGAGCAGTTCTTC

clone_size: .
d_call: TRBD1
v_call: TRBV7-7
j_call: TRBJ2-3
cdr3_aa: CASSLSPGGGTQYF
cdr3_nt: TGTGCTAGCAGCTTAAGTCCAGGGGGCGGTACGCAGTATTTT

clone_size: .
d_call: .
v_call: TRBV2
j_call: TRBJ2-7
cdr3_aa: CASKRTVAYEQYF
cdr3_nt: TGTGCCAGCAAAAGGACTGTCGCCTACGAGCAGTACTTC

clone_size: few
d_call: TRBD1
v_call: TRBV28
j_call: TRBJ1-2
cdr3_aa: CASLTGGYGYTF
cdr3_nt: TGTGCCAGCCTGACAGGGGGATATGGCTACACCTTC

clone_size: .
d_call: .
v_call: TRBV7-9
j_call: TRBJ1-6
cdr3_aa: CASSFGGEASPLHF
cdr3_nt: TGTGCCAGCAGCTTCGGGGGGGAGGCCTCACCCCTCCACTTT

clone_size: once
d_call: TRBD1
v_call: TRBV19
j_call: TRBJ2-1
cdr3_aa: CASSRDRVNNEQFF
cdr3_nt: TGTGCCAGTTCCCGGGACAGGGTAAACAATGAGCAGTTCTTC

clone_size: many
d_call: TRBD2
v_call: TRBV5-1
j_call: TRBJ2-1
cdr3_aa: CASSLRTSGYNEQFF
cdr3_nt: TGCGCCAGCAGCTTGCGGACTAGCGGATACAATGAGCAGTTCTTC

clone_size: .
d_call: TRBD2
v_call: TRBV7-9
j_call: TRBJ2-1
cdr3_aa: CASSLIAGGLGEQFF
cdr3_nt: TGTGCCAGCAGCTTAATAGCGGGGGGGCTGGGTGAGCAGTTCTTC

clone_size: .
d_call: .
v_call: TRBV5-1
j_call: TRBJ2-3
cdr3_aa: CASSLAGIGSDTQYF
cdr3_nt: TGCGCCAGCAGCTTGGCAGGGATCGGCAGTGATACGCAGTATTTT

clone_size: many
d_call: TRBD2
v_call: TRBV12-3/TRBV12-4
j_call: TRBJ2-5
cdr3_aa: CASSRLAGGSETQYF
cdr3_nt: TGTGCCAGCAGCAGACTAGCGGGGGGGTCGGAGACCCAGTACTTC

clone_size: many
d_call: .
v_call: TRBV20-1
j_call: TRBJ1-4
cdr3_aa: CSARVASGRSRETNEKLFF
cdr3_nt: TGCAGTGCTAGAGTGGCCTCGGGGCGATCTCGGGAAACTAATGAAAAACTGTTTTTT

clone_size: .
d_call: .
v_call: TRBV9
j_call: TRBJ2-5
cdr3_aa: CASSVGRSEETQYF
cdr3_nt: TGTGCCAGCAGCGTAGGAAGGAGCGAAGAGACCCAGTACTTC

clone_size: .
d_call: .
v_call: TRBV4-2
j_call: TRBJ2-5
cdr3_aa: CASSQEPRETQYF
cdr3_nt: TGTGCCAGCAGCCAAGAGCCGCGGGAGACCCAGTACTTC

clone_size: many
d_call: .
v_call: TRBV6-9
j_call: TRBJ1-5
cdr3_aa: CASGRANPWEPQHF
cdr3_nt: TGTGCCAGCGGCAGGGCAAATCCCTGGGAGCCCCAGCATTTT

clone_size: .
d_call: TRBD1
v_call: TRBV19
j_call: TRBJ1-1
cdr3_aa: CASREDRLNTEAFF
cdr3_nt: TGTGCCAGTAGGGAGGACAGGCTGAACACTGAAGCCTTCTTT

clone_size: .
d_call: .
v_call: TRBV24-1
j_call: TRBJ2-3
cdr3_aa: CATSDSYTDTQYF
cdr3_nt: TGTGCCACCAGTGATTCGTACACAGATACGCAGTATTTT

clone_size: many
d_call: TRBD1
v_call: TRBV6-5
j_call: TRBJ1-2
cdr3_aa: CASSYGQGANYGYTF
cdr3_nt: TGTGCCAGCAGTTACGGACAGGGAGCAAACTATGGCTACACCTTC

clone_size: few
d_call: .
v_call: TRBV28
j_call: TRBJ1-5
cdr3_aa: CASSLFPQPQHF
cdr3_nt: TGTGCCAGCAGTTTATTTCCTCAGCCCCAGCATTTT

clone_size: .
d_call: .
v_call: TRBV6-5
j_call: TRBJ2-3
cdr3_aa: CASSYSWGGADTQYF
cdr3_nt: TGTGCCAGCAGTTACTCGTGGGGGGGGGCGGATACGCAGTATTTT

clone_size: few
d_call: TRBD2
v_call: TRBV18
j_call: TRBJ2-1
cdr3_aa: CASSPTGRRELGNEQFF
cdr3_nt: TGTGCCAGCTCACCAACGGGGAGGCGGGAGCTGGGCAATGAGCAGTTCTTC

clone_size: .
d_call: .
v_call: TRBV6-5
j_call: TRBJ2-7
cdr3_aa: CASSYSSGGYEQYF
cdr3_nt: TGTGCCAGCAGTTACTCGAGCGGAGGCTACGAGCAGTACTTC

clone_size: .
d_call: .
v_call: TRBV6-6
j_call: TRBJ1-2
cdr3_aa: CASSYSMGGGYTF
cdr3_nt: TGTGCCAGCAGTTACTCGATGGGGGGGGGCTACACCTTC

clone_size: medium-sized
d_call: .
v_call: TRBV12-3/TRBV12-4
j_call: TRBJ1-1
cdr3_aa: CASSFNLGGPVGTEAFF
cdr3_nt: TGTGCCAGCAGTTTCAATCTCGGGGGGCCGGTGGGCACTGAAGCTTTCTTT

clone_size: few
d_call: .
v_call: TRBV6-1
j_call: TRBJ2-7
cdr3_aa: CASSEASGSLYEQYF
cdr3_nt: TGTGCCAGCAGTGAAGCGAGCGGCAGCCTGTACGAGCAGTACTTC

clone_size: .
d_call: .
v_call: TRBV4-2
j_call: TRBJ1-2
cdr3_aa: CASSQDRERGYTF
cdr3_nt: TGTGCCAGCAGCCAAGATCGAGAGAGAGGCTACACCTTC

clone_size: few
d_call: .
v_call: TRBV12-3/TRBV12-4
j_call: TRBJ2-1
cdr3_aa: CASRLGGGVYNEQFF
cdr3_nt: TGTGCCAGCAGGTTGGGCGGAGGAGTTTACAATGAGCAGTTCTTC